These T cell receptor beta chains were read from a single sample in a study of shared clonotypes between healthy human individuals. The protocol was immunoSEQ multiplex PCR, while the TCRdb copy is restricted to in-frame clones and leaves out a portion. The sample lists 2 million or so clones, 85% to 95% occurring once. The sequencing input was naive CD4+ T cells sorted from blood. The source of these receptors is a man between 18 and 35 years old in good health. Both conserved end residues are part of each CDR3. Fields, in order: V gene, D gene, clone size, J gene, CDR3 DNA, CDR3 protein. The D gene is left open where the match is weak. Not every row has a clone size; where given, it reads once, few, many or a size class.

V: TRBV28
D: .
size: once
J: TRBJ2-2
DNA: TGTGCCAGCAGGGTACCGGGGACCGGGGAGCTGTTTTTT
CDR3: CASRVPGTGELFF

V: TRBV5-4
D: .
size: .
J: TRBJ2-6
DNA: TGTGCCAGCAGCTTGGCCGGCAGATACTCTGGGGCCAACGTCCTGACTTTC
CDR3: CASSLAGRYSGANVLTF

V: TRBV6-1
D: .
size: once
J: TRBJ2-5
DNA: TGTGCCAGCAGTGAACGCGGGCTAGCGTCAGGAGAGACCCAGTACTTC
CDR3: CASSERGLASGETQYF

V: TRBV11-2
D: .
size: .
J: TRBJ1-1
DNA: TGTGCCAGCAGCTTGAGGCCTGGGGGGGCCACTGAAGCTTTCTTT
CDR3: CASSLRPGGATEAFF

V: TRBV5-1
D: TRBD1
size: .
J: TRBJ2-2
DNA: TGCGCCAGCAACCCCCGGACAGGTTGGTCCGGGGAGCTGTTTTTT
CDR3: CASNPRTGWSGELFF

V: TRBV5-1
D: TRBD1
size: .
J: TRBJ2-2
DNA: TGCGCCAGCCACTCGAGTGGGACAGGTGGTACCGGGGAGCTGTTTTTT
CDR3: CASHSSGTGGTGELFF

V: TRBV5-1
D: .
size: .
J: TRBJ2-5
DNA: TGCGCCAGCAGCTTGGGGTCCCAGGGGTTATTACAAGAGACCCAGTACTTC
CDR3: CASSLGSQGLLQETQYF

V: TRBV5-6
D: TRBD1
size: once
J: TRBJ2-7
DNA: TGTGCCAGCAGCTTGCAACAGGGGTTTTCCTACGAGCAGTACTTC
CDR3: CASSLQQGFSYEQYF

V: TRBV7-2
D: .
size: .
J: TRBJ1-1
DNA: TGTGCCAGCAGCTTAGAAGGCACTCGAAACACTGAAGCTTTCTTT
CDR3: CASSLEGTRNTEAFF

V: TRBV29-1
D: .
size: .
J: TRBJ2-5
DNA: TGCAGCGCAGATCCCCAGACCCAGTACTTC
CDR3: CSADPQTQYF

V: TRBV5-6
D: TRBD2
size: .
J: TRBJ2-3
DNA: TGTGCCAGCAGCTTGTTGATACTGGGACTAAAAACGCAGTATTTT
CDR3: CASSLLILGLKTQYF

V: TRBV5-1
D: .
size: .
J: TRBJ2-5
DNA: TGCGCCAGCAGCTTGGGGGGAGTCCAAGAGACCCAGTACTTC
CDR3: CASSLGGVQETQYF

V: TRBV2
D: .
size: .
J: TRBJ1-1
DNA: TGTGCCAGCAGTGGGGAGGGCCCAACTGAAGCTTTCTTT
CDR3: CASSGEGPTEAFF

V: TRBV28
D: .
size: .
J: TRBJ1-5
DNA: TGTGCCAGCAGTTTCTTTGATCAGCCCCAGCATTTT
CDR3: CASSFFDQPQHF

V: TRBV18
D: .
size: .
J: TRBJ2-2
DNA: TGTGCCAGCTCACCAATCGGCAGTTCGAACACCGGGGAGCTGTTTTTT
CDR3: CASSPIGSSNTGELFF

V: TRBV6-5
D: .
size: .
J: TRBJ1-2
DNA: TGTGCCAGCGGACAGACAGAGGCAGGCTATGGCTACACCTTC
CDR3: CASGQTEAGYGYTF

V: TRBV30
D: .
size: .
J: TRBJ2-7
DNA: TGTGCCTGGGCCGGACAGTTCGAGCAGTACTTC
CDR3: CAWAGQFEQYF

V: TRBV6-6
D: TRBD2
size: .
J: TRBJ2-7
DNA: TGTGCCAGCAGTAAGACTAGCGGGAGCGCGTACGAGCAGTACTTC
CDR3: CASSKTSGSAYEQYF

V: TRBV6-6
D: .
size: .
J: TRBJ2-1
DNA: TGTGCCAGCAGCGACTGGGACGACAATGAGCAGTTCTTC
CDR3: CASSDWDDNEQFF

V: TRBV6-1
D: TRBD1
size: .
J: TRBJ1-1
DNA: TGTGCCAGCAGAGCCGGGACAGGGGGCACTGAAGCTTTCTTT
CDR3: CASRAGTGGTEAFF

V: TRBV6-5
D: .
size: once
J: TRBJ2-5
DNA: TGTGCCAGCAGTTACTCCTGGACTGGGGAGACCCAGTACTTC
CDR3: CASSYSWTGETQYF

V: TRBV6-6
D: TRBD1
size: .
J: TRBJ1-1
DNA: TGTGCCAGCAGTCTGGACAGGGGGGAAGCTTTCTTT
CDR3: CASSLDRGEAFF

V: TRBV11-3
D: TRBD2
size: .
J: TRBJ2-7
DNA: TGTGCCAGCAGCCGCGGACTAGCGGGAAAGTACGAGCAGTACTTC
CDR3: CASSRGLAGKYEQYF

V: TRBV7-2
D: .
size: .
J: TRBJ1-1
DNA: TGTGCCAGCAGCTTAGAAGCAGGGGTTGAAGCTTTCTTT
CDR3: CASSLEAGVEAFF

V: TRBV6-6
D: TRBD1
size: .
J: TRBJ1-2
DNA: TGTGCCAGCAGTTTCGGGACAGGAAACTATGGCTACACCTTC
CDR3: CASSFGTGNYGYTF

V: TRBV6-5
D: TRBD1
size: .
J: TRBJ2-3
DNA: TGTGCCAGCAGTTACCTCGGACAGGGCACAGATACGCAGTATTTT
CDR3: CASSYLGQGTDTQYF

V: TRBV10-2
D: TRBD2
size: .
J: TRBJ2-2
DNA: TGCGCCAGCAGTGGACTAGCGGGGGCCCTACCCGGGGAGCTGTTTTTT
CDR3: CASSGLAGALPGELFF

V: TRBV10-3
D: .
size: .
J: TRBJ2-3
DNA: TGTGCCATCGGAGGGCGGAGCACAGATACGCAGTATTTT
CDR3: CAIGGRSTDTQYF

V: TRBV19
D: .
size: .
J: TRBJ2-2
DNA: TGTGCCAGTAGCCGGGACGGGAACACCGGGGAGCTGTTTTTT
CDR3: CASSRDGNTGELFF

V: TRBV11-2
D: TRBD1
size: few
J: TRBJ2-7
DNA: TGTGCCAGCAGCTTAGATGACAACAGGGGGCAAAAGCAGTACTTC
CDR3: CASSLDDNRGQKQYF

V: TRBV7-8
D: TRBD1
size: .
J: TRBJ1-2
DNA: TGTGCCAGCAGCTCACAGGGGACCTTTGGATATGGCTACACCTTC
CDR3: CASSSQGTFGYGYTF

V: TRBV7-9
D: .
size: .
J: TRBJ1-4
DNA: TGTGCCAGCAGCTGGGCAGGTCCAACTAATGAAAAACTGTTTTTT
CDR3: CASSWAGPTNEKLFF

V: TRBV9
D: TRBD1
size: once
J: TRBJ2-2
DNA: TGTGCCAGCAGACCTACAGGGGTGAACACCGGGGAGCTGTTTTTT
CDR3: CASRPTGVNTGELFF

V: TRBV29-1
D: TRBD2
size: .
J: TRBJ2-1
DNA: TGCAGCGTGGGGGGACTAGCGGGTAACAATGAGCAGTTCTTC
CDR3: CSVGGLAGNNEQFF

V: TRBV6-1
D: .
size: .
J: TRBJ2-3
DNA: TGTGCCAGCAGTGCAATTGGCTTTTCGGAAGATACGCAGTATTTT
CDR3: CASSAIGFSEDTQYF

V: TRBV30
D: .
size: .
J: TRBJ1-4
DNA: TGTGCCTGGAGTGTACTTGTGCTTGAAAAACTGTTTTTT
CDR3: CAWSVLVLEKLFF

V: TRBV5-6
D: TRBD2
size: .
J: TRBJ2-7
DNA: TGTGCCAGCAGCTATACTAGCGGGTGGGACTACGAGCAGTACTTC
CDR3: CASSYTSGWDYEQYF

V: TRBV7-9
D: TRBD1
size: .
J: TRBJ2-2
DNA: TGTGCCAGCAGATTTACAGGGGGCTCGGCCGGGGAGCTGTTTTTT
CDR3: CASRFTGGSAGELFF

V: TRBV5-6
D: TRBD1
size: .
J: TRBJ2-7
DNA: TGTGCCAGCAGCCCCACGGGACAGGTCTCCCAAGAGCAGTACTTC
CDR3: CASSPTGQVSQEQYF

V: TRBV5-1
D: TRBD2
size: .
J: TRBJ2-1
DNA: TGCGCCAGCAGCGATATCTTACAGCGGGAGACCTACAATGAGCAGTTCTTC
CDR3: CASSDILQRETYNEQFF

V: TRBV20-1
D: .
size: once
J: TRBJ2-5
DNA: TGCAGTGCTAAACGCGAAGAGACCCAGTACTTC
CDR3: CSAKREETQYF

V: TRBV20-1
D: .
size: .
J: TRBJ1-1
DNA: TGCAGTGCTAGGCATAACACTGAAGCTTTCTTT
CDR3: CSARHNTEAFF

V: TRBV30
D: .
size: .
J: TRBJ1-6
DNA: TGTGCCTGGTGCCGGGACCTAAATTCACCCCTCCACTTT
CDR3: CAWCRDLNSPLHF

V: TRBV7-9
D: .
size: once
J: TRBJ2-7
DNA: TGTGCCAGCAGCTTCCAGGGGACTAAGACCTACGAGCAGTACTTC
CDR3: CASSFQGTKTYEQYF

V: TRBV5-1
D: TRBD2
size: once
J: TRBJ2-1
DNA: TGCGCCAGCAGCTTGGGGCCAGCGGGGGCGGGTAATGAGCAGTTCTTC
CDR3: CASSLGPAGAGNEQFF

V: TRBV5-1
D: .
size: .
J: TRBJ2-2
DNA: TGCGCCAGCAGCTCAAAAGACAATACGAACACCGGGGAGCTGTTTTTT
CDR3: CASSSKDNTNTGELFF

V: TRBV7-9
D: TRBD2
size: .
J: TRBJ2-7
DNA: TGTGCCAGCAGCTCGACTAGCGGGGGACAATCCTCCTACGAGCAGTACTTC
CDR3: CASSSTSGGQSSYEQYF

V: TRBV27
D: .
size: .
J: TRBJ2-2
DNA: TGTGCCAGCAGTTTCGGGCATCGCACCGGGGAGCTGTTTTTT
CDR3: CASSFGHRTGELFF

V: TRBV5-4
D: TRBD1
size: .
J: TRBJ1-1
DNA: TGTGCCAGCAGCTTTGGTGGGACAGACAGGGGCCTACAGCCCCAAGCTTTCTTT
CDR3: CASSFGGTDRGLQPQAFF

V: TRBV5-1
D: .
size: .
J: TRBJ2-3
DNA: TGCGCCAGCAGCTTGAAGTCTTTAACCGGCCAGCTCACAGATACGCAGTATTTT
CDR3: CASSLKSLTGQLTDTQYF

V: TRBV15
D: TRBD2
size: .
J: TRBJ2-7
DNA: TGTGCCACCAGCCTAGCGGGGGGCTACGAGCAGTACTTC
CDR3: CATSLAGGYEQYF

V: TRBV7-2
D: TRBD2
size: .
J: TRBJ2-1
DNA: TGTGCCAGCAGCTTACGCGGGGCTAGCGGGATTTACAATGAGCAGTTCTTC
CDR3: CASSLRGASGIYNEQFF

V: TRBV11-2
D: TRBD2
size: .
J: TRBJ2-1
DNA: TGTGCCAGCAGCTTAGAGGCCCCACTAGCGGGAGGGCCAGAGAACAATGAGCAGTTCTTC
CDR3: CASSLEAPLAGGPENNEQFF

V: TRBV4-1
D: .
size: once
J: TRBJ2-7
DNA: TGCGCCAGCAGCCAAGTGGGTCCCTTATCCTACGAGCAGTACTTC
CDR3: CASSQVGPLSYEQYF

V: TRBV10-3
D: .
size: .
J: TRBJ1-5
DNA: TGTGCCATCAGTGAAAGTCCTAACACGGATCAGCCCCAGCATTTT
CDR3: CAISESPNTDQPQHF